This T cell receptor (beta chain) emerged from a study of T cells in localized non-small cell lung cancer. This CDR3 has 13 amino acids. The germline gives CDR1 MDHEN, CDR2 SYDVKM. V was pared by 4 bases and J by 6 bases, with 2 bases of the junction left unmatched. Profiling relied on immunoSEQ multiplex PCR, and the TCRdb table lists in-frame clones only, not all of them. Here the sample spans fewer than 45,000 clones, approximately 86% being singletons. In the case of this clone: Antigen specificity is unknown.

Study findings and constraints: Out of the top 100 tumor clones, a median about 58 were seen in adjacent lung. Sequencing involved a lone tumor region, leaving heterogeneity possible. Uninvolved adjacent lung, not tumor, had the highest T cell clonality. Elevated circulating T cell density in blood was associated with longer overall survival.

This receptor was taken from a man aged 40 to 69 with stage I lung adenocarcinoma. This rearrangement joins TRBV28 to TRBJ1-2, with 10 nucleotides matching TRBD1. Sequencing used peripheral blood, obtained before any cancer treatment. CDR3 loop: CASSWTGGHGYTF. The CDR3 DNA sequence: TGTGCCAGCAGTTGGACAGGGGGACATGGCTACACCTTC.